These 26 T cell receptor beta chains were all obtained from the same sample, sequenced in a study of blood T cells in healthy people across ages. Using a J-beta primer mix together with a sample-barcoded 5' primer, a second PCR was run for roughly 7 to 12 cycles. In TCRdb, the 5' RACE reads were re-called with MiXCR into one record per CDR3 protein. The sample lists about 970,000 distinct CDR3 sequences, roughly half seen once, with around 21% in the top ten. Sample: blood. Source of these receptors: a woman aged 55-75 years in good health.

The V gene is TRBV6-1, the J gene TRBJ1-5; maybe TRBD1 (5 bases). The CDR3 runs to 14 residues. V lost 8 bases, J lost 6 bases, and 17 bases lay in between. Germline V CDR1 and CDR2: MNHNS, SASEGT. Written as DNA, the CDR3 is TGTGCCAGCGATACCCAAGGAGGGGCTCAGCCCCAGCATTTT. This sequence encodes CASDTQGGAQPQHF.

The chain joins TRBV6-2 or TRBV6-3 to TRBJ2-4; D is possibly TRBD2 (5 bases). Trimming left V 6 bases short and J 11 bases short, with 11 bases between. The CDR3 extends over 11 amino acids. Germline lookup yields CDR1 MNHEY and CDR2 SVGEGT. CDR3 loop: CASSYGLFQYF. CDR3 nucleotide sequence: TGTGCCAGCAGCTACGGACTTTTTCAGTACTTC.

The rearrangement uses TRBV3-1 and TRBJ2-2; 7 nucleotides agree with TRBD2. Germline trimming cut 3 bases from V and 4 bases from J; bases unmatched to any gene: 2. CDR1 and CDR2 from the germline V gene are LGHDT and YNNKEL (reference sequence). The CDR3 has 14 amino acids. CDR3 loop: CASSQGGVTGELFF. The DNA for the CDR3 is TGTGCCAGCAGCCAGGGAGGGGTCACCGGGGAGCTGTTTTTT. Full variable domain (rest looked up from reference TRBV3-1 and TRBJ2-2): DTAVSQTPKYLVTQMGNDKSIKCEQNLGHDTMYWYKQDSKKFLKIMFSYNNKELIINETVPNRFSPKSPDKAHLNLHINSLELGDSAVYFCASSQGGVTGELFFGEGSRLTVL.

This rearrangement joins TRBV5-1 to TRBJ2-7; TRBD2 aligns across 8 bases. The junction had 5 bases not matched to a gene; V was cut back by 4 bases and J by 2 bases. The CDR3 is 14 amino acids. Germline lookup yields CDR1 SGHRS and CDR2 YFSETQ. CDR3 nucleotides: TGCGCCAGCAGCGGCGGGAGGACGGCCTACGAGCAGTACTTC. The encoded protein is CASSGGRTAYEQYF.

The chain couples TRBV10-3 to TRBJ2-1; maybe TRBD2 (5 bases). The CDR3 loop spans 13 amino acids. Per germline, CDR1 ENHRY and CDR2 SYGVKD. V lost 6 bases and J lost 13, with 19 bases in between. CDR3 in DNA: TGTGCCATCAGCGATGCGTGGGGAGAGACTCAGTTCTTC. Translating it yields CAISDAWGETQFF.

Only one count was recorded for this clonotype. The V call is TRBV20-1, the J call TRBJ1-4; 9 nucleotides line up with TRBD1. The V segment lost 7 bases and the J segment 4 bases; nucleotides outside the gene matches: 13. Germline V gives CDR1 DFQATT, CDR2 SNEGSKA (reference sequence). The CDR3 is 16 residues long. The DNA of the CDR3 is TGCAGTGTCACCGGGACAGGGTTGAGATATAATGAAAAACTGTTTTTT. Its translation: CSVTGTGLRYNEKLFF.

This clonotype has a handful of counts. CDR3 region: CSARDANRESTDTQYF. The DNA of the CDR3 is TGCAGTGCTAGAGACGCGAACAGGGAAAGCACAGATACGCAGTATTTT. The chain carries TRBV20-1 and TRBJ2-3, with D perhaps matching TRBD1 (6 bases). The CDR3 loop spans 16 amino acids. V shed 0 bases and J shed 0 bases, with 13 bases lying between them. CDR1 is DFQATT, CDR2 SNEGSKA, per germline (reference sequence).

The sample holds one count of this clonotype. The chain links TRBV5-1 to TRBJ2-7; D is perhaps TRBD1 (5 bases). The J call may be faulty, since TRBJ2-5 better matches the DNA end. The CDR3 has 14 amino acids. CDR1 is SGHRS and CDR2 is YFSETQ in the germline V gene. For the CDR3, the DNA is TGCGCCAGCAGCTTGGAAGCAGGGCCAGAGACCCAGTACTTC. It translates to CASSLEAGPETQYF.

This clonotype came up a few times. For the CDR3, the DNA is TGCAGCGTTGAAAAGGGATTGAACACTGAAGCTTTCTTT. Its protein is CSVEKGLNTEAFF. The chain carries TRBV29-1 and TRBJ1-1, with unresolved D. Germline CDR1 reads SQVTM; CDR2 reads ANQGSEA. The V gene lost 2 bases and the J gene lost 0 bases, with 7 bases spanning the gap. The CDR3 is 13 amino acids.

This clonotype was seen more than once but under ten times. This chain connects TRBV6-1 to TRBJ1-2; no definite D call. V lost 1 base and J 4 bases, leaving 16 bases between the germline ends. The CDR3 runs 16 residues. Per germline, CDR1 MNHNS and CDR2 SASEGT. CDR3 bases: TGTGCCAGCAGTGAAGTCCTTCCCTTGGCGCTCTATGGCTACACCTTC. As protein: CASSEVLPLALYGYTF.

This clonotype was seen a few times. The chain has TRBV29-1 and TRBJ2-7; TRBD2 matches 7 bases. V shed 3 bases, J shed 2 bases, and the junction held 4 bases outside the gene matches. Per the germline V gene, CDR1 is SQVTM and CDR2 is ANQGSEA. The length of the CDR3 is 13 residues. CDR3 coding DNA: TGCAGCGTTGAGGGGGGGACTACCTACGAGCAGTACTTC. Protein: CSVEGGTTYEQYF.

The rearrangement joins TRBV20-1 to TRBJ2-7; a possible D gene is TRBD1 (7 bases). The V gene's germline CDR1 is DFQATT and CDR2 SNEGSKA (reference sequence). CDR3 size: 15 residues. With 0 bases removed from V and 2 bases from J, the gap between germline ends came to 14 bases. Written as DNA, the CDR3 is TGCAGTGCTAGAGATCAGGGGGGCGCGACCTACGAGCAGTACTTC. Translating it yields CSARDQGGATYEQYF.

This clonotype has just a few counts. The J gene is TRBJ2-1, the V gene TRBV7-2, with 8 bases lining up with TRBD2. The germline V gene has CDR1 SGHTA and CDR2 FQGNSA. J gave up 6 bases and V 2 bases, and 9 bases lay outside the gene matches. This CDR3 has 16 residues. CDR3 region: CASSLSREGRGNEQFF. The CDR3 nucleotides read TGTGCCAGCAGCTTATCCCGGGAGGGCCGGGGCAATGAGCAGTTCTTC.

This clonotype was recorded at least ten times. V usage is TRBV10-2 and J usage is TRBJ2-3, with D perhaps TRBD2 (5 bases). The CDR3 runs 13 residues. Trimming pared 8 bases from V and 0 bases from J, leaving 9 bases between. In germline, CDR1 is WSHSY, CDR2 SAAADI. This CDR3 reads CASEGGSTDTQYF. In DNA form, the CDR3 reads TGCGCCAGCGAGGGCGGGAGCACAGATACGCAGTATTTT.

CDR3 nucleotides: TGTGCCAGCCTCTATAGAGCGAACACCGGGGAGCTGTTTTTT. It translates to CASLYRANTGELFF. V gene TRBV27 combines with J gene TRBJ2-2; D is undetermined. The CDR3 length is 14 residues. Germline V CDR1 and CDR2: MNHEY, SMNVEV (reference sequence). V lost 8 bases to trimming and J lost 0 bases, with 10 bases between them.

The chain carries TRBV5-1 and TRBJ2-7; D not certain. CDR1 SGHRS and CDR2 YFSETQ come from the germline V gene. V shed 3 bases and J shed 0 bases, with 16 bases lying between them. There are 16 residues in the CDR3. The CDR3 region is CASSSSPPHNSYEQYF. The CDR3 DNA reads as TGCGCCAGCAGCTCGTCGCCACCCCACAACTCCTACGAGCAGTACTTC.

Note on this clonotype: A read error may produce the germline difference seen at one junction end. V gene TRBV29-1 combines with J gene TRBJ2-1; a weak D match, TRBD1 (5 bases). CDR1 and CDR2 (germline): SQVTM, ANQGSEA. The CDR3 is 12 residues long. As DNA, the CDR3 is TGCAGCGCGACAGAGAACTACAGTGAGCAGTTCTTC. This encodes CSATENYSEQFF.

The J gene is TRBJ2-7, the V gene TRBV20-1; D may be TRBD1 (6 bases). The CDR3 consists of 14 residues. CDR1 is DFQATT and CDR2 is SNEGSKA in the germline V gene (reference sequence). V lost 6 bases, J lost 3 bases, and 18 bases lay in between. The CDR3 region is CSASSDRENYEQYF. The CDR3 coding sequence is TGCAGTGCATCCTCGGACAGAGAAAACTACGAGCAGTACTTC.

The V gene is TRBV12-3 or TRBV12-4, the J gene TRBJ2-7; a possible D gene is TRBD1 (6 bases). V shed 0 bases and J shed 3 bases, with 15 bases lying between them. This CDR3 has 16 residues. In nucleotides, the CDR3 is TGTGCCAGCAGTTTAGCGCTAACAGGGAGAAGCTACGAGCAGTACTTC. Protein product: CASSLALTGRSYEQYF.

In this sample, this clonotype turned up a few times. The V and J genes are TRBV7-9 and TRBJ2-5; D gene uncertain. This CDR3 is 10 amino acids long. V was shortened by 4 bases and J by 5 bases, with 2 bases between the two germline ends. Germline CDR1 reads SEHNR; CDR2 reads FQNEAQ (reference sequence). The CDR3 spells CASSWETQYF. The CDR3 nucleotides are TGTGCCAGCAGCTGGGAGACCCAGTACTTC.

This clonotype turned up a few times. V is TRBV7-9 and J is TRBJ2-7; D is undetermined. The germline V gene encodes CDR1 SEHNR and CDR2 FQNEAQ (reference sequence). The CDR3 runs 13 residues. Trimming took 4 bases from V and 6 from J, leaving 13 bases between them. The CDR3 bases are TGTGCCAGCAGCTCTGGACCTCCATCCGAGCAGTACTTC. It codes for CASSSGPPSEQYF.

This chain joins TRBV3-1 and TRBJ1-1, with D perhaps TRBD1 (5 bases). Trimming cost V 0 bases and J 0 bases, with 11 bases left between them. This CDR3 contains 16 residues. Germline V CDR1 and CDR2: LGHDT, YNNKEL (reference sequence). The CDR3 DNA sequence: TGTGCCAGCAGCCAAGATACGGGGCGGATGAACACTGAAGCTTTCTTT. Protein product: CASSQDTGRMNTEAFF.

The chain employs TRBV10-3 and TRBJ2-7; tentative D call: TRBD1 (7 bases). Germline-derived CDR1 and CDR2 are ENHRY and SYGVKD. V was trimmed by 4 bases and J by 13 bases, leaving 26 bases between them. The CDR3 runs 15 residues. The CDR3 loop is CAISGPRTGGETHYF. CDR3 nucleotide sequence: TGTGCCATCAGTGGCCCCCGGACAGGCGGGGAGACCCATTACTTC.

This rearrangement joins TRBV4-2 to TRBJ2-3; no firm D call. The ends were cut back, 4 bases at V and 0 bases at J, with 14 bases in the middle. The germline V gene has CDR1 LGHNA and CDR2 YNFKEQ. The CDR3 runs 16 residues. The CDR3 protein is CASSPNHGESTDTQYF. The CDR3 nucleotides read TGTGCCAGCAGCCCCAATCACGGAGAGAGCACAGATACGCAGTATTTT.

Worth noting for this clonotype: One end of the junction does not line up with germline, which may come from a read error. V usage is TRBV7-2 and J usage is TRBJ2-7; perhaps D is TRBD1 or TRBD2 (6 bases each). CDR1 SGHTA and CDR2 FQGNSA come from the germline V gene. The CDR3 contains 14 residues. The CDR3: CASRLGGSNYGQYF. In nucleotides, the CDR3 is TGTGCCAGCAGGTTGGGGGGCTCCAACTACGGGCAGTACTTC.

The gene calls are TRBV4-1 and TRBJ2-4; the D gene is possibly TRBD2 (6 bases). V lost 5 bases, J lost 1 base, and 18 bases lay in between. The V gene's germline CDR1 is MGHRA and CDR2 YSYEKL. The CDR3 is 17 amino acids. CDR3 sequence (DNA): TGCGCCAGCAGCGCGGGGAATCTCAGGAGGGCCAAAAACATTCAGTACTTC. It translates to CASSAGNLRRAKNIQYF.